Described below is a single T cell receptor (beta chain) sequence and its context. The antigen is not known. The source of the sample is a study of CXCR3-negative and CXCR3-positive naive CD8 T cells. Study-wide context: With about 1.5 +/- 0.3 million reads per library, the TRB reads numbered around 140 million in total.

Phenotypically, naive CD8+ T cells corresponded to CD45RO-CCR7+CD27+CD95-. 5' RACE that incorporated UMI labels was used to prepare the TRB cDNA libraries. Using the 5' RACE reads, TCRdb records one entry per CDR3 protein without DNA. The sample spans around 60,000 distinct CDR3 sequences; the ten largest clones claim approximately 0.45%. The CDR3 spans 14 residues. Germline assignment: CDR1 MNHEY and CDR2 SVGEGT. General study points: Both naive subsets, CXCR3-negative and CXCR3-positive, displayed similar TRBV-TRBJ usage, unlike memory cells.

This rearrangement joins TRBV6-2 or TRBV6-3 to TRBJ2-5; TCRdb proposes TRBD1, but this gene call is untestable without DNA. The sample comprised naive CXCR3- CD8+ T cells from blood. Subset indicated: CD45RO-CCR7+CD27+CD95- naive CD8+ T cells lacking CXCR3 (TNR3-). The source of this sequence is a human donor in good health. Some clones in this sample may be carry-over from other donors' samples. The CDR3 spells CASTAGDQQETQYF.